The 8 T cell receptor beta chains given below trace back to one sample, sequenced in a study of cytomegalovirus exposure and HLA in healthy donors. Sequencing used immunoSEQ multiplex PCR; TCRdb keeps in-frame clones, though not all of them. Of some 130,000 clones in the sample, 70% to 85% were seen once. The source material was PBMCs. These receptors were taken from a young man in good health and CMV-seropositive.

The chain carries TRBV10-3 and TRBJ1-2; D remains ambiguous. The germline V gene encodes CDR1 ENHRY and CDR2 SYGVKD. The CDR3 runs to 15 residues. Trimming removed 6 bases at V and 2 bases at J, with 16 bases between. The CDR3 region is CAISVQESGNYGYTF. CDR3 sequence (DNA): TGTGCCATCAGCGTTCAGGAAAGTGGGAACTATGGCTACACCTTC.

The rearrangement joins TRBV10-2 to TRBJ2-3; a weak D match, TRBD2 (6 bases). The germline CDR1 and CDR2 sequences are WSHSY and SAAADI. The CDR3 is made up of 15 amino acids. The V end was cut by 2 bases, the J end by 5 bases, with 14 bases between. Written as DNA, the CDR3 is TGCGCCAGCAGTGAGGGGGCTAGCGCGGGAGATACGCAGTATTTT. It specifies CASSEGASAGDTQYF.

This clone came up a few times. This rearrangement joins TRBV9 to TRBJ1-6, with TRBD1 matching 7 bases. J lost 7 bases, V lost 0 bases, and 4 bases had no gene match. The CDR3 extends over 15 amino acids. CDR1 is SGDLS and CDR2 is YYNGEE in the germline V gene. CDR3 DNA: TGTGCCAGCAGCGTAGGGGGACAGCTCAATTCACCCCTCCACTTT. As protein: CASSVGGQLNSPLHF.

Turning to this clone: Other DNA sequences in this specimen translate into the identical CDR3. This chain connects TRBV5-1 to TRBJ1-5; TRBD1 matches 7 bases. V was clipped by 2 bases and J by 2 bases; unmatched bases: 1. CDR3 length: 14 amino acids. Germline V gene lookup returns CDR1 SGHRS and CDR2 YFSETQ. The CDR3 region has the DNA TGCGCCAGCAGCTTAGGGACAGGCAATCAGCCCCAGCATTTT. It specifies CASSLGTGNQPQHF.

The gene calls are TRBV7-2 and TRBJ2-3; maybe TRBD1 (6 bases). The CDR3 is made up of 17 amino acids. Per the germline V gene, CDR1 is SGHTA and CDR2 is FQGNSA. V lost 2 bases, J lost 2 bases, and 17 bases lay in between. The CDR3 DNA sequence: TGTGCCAGCAGCTTACAAATTCGGGACACTAACACAGATACGCAGTATTTT. Translating gives CASSLQIRDTNTDTQYF.

The gene calls are TRBV7-8 and TRBJ2-1; tentatively, D is TRBD2 (7 bases). Germline-derived CDR1 and CDR2 are SGHVS and FQNEAQ. CDR3 length: 15 amino acids. The V and J ends lost 5 bases and 5 bases respectively, with 16 bases between them. The CDR3 bases are TGTGCCAGCAGCCTAACGGGGGGCCGCCACAATGAGCAGTTCTTC. It translates to CASSLTGGRHNEQFF.

V usage is TRBV29-1 and J usage is TRBJ2-7, with 13 nucleotides matching TRBD2. The trim removed 4 bases at V and 1 base at J, leaving 1 base unmatched. The CDR3 loop spans 14 amino acids. Germline CDR1 SQVTM, CDR2 ANQGSEA. The CDR3 is CSVGGLAGSYEQYF. The CDR3 bases are TGCAGCGTTGGGGGACTAGCGGGGTCCTACGAGCAGTACTTC.

The chain joins TRBV7-3 to TRBJ1-2, with D possibly matching TRBD1 (5 bases). The CDR3 is 15 residues long. Germline CDR1 and CDR2: SGHTA and FQGTGA. V lost 0 bases to trimming and J lost 4 bases, with 12 bases between them. CDR3 in amino acids: CASSLTAGFAYGYTF. In nucleotides, the CDR3 is TGTGCCAGCAGCTTAACGGCAGGGTTCGCCTATGGCTACACCTTC. Filled out from reference TRBV7-3 and TRBJ1-2, the complete variable domain reads GAGVSQTPSNKVTEKGKYVELRCDPISGHTALYWYRQSLGQGPEFLIYFQGTGAADDSGLPNDRFFAVRPEGSVSTLKIQRTERGDSAVYLCASSLTAGFAYGYTFGSGTRLTVV.